The clone carrying this T cell receptor beta chain was observed at least ten times. The CDR3 sequence is 12 residues long. The V and J ends lost 6 bases and 9 bases respectively, with 12 bases between them. This record belongs to a study of T-cell reconstitution after alpha-beta-depleted transplantation in children. A TCRbeta library incorporating unique molecular identifiers was prepared. TCRdb re-derived calls from the PCR reads in MiXCR, one entry per CDR3 protein. This table holds some 400,000 distinct CDR3 sequences, about a fifth found once. The sequences come from PBMCs from the stem cell graft donor, collected from the stem cell graft. The receptor's source is a human donor who donated a stem cell graft to a child with acute myeloid leukemia. V is TRBV12-3 or TRBV12-4 and J is TRBJ1-5; TRBD1 might be the D (6 bases). Written as DNA, the CDR3 is TGTGCCAGCAGACAGGGATTCAGGCCCCAGCATTTT. This codes for CASRQGFRPQHF.